This T cell receptor (beta chain) was recorded in a study of cytomegalovirus exposure and HLA in healthy donors. The CDR3 has 14 residues. Germline lookup yields CDR1 MDHEN and CDR2 SYDVKM. The V end was cut by 9 bases, the J end by 6 bases, with 18 bases between. A multiplex PCR was run with 60 Vbeta primers and 13 Jbeta primers. Generated by immunoSEQ multiplex PCR, the TCRdb table keeps only in-frame clones and is missing some. The sample comprises about 160,000 clones, approximately 70% of which are singletons, and 1.5% to 2% rests with the top ten. The TCR was taken from a woman aged 18-35 years in good health and CMV-seronegative. The gene calls are TRBV28 and TRBJ1-5; weak D call: TRBD1 (5 bases). The material sequenced was PBMCs. CDR3 bases: TGTGCCAGTCGACTGGGGGGAGAAGGTCAGCCCCAGCATTTT. Its protein is CASRLGGEGQPQHF.